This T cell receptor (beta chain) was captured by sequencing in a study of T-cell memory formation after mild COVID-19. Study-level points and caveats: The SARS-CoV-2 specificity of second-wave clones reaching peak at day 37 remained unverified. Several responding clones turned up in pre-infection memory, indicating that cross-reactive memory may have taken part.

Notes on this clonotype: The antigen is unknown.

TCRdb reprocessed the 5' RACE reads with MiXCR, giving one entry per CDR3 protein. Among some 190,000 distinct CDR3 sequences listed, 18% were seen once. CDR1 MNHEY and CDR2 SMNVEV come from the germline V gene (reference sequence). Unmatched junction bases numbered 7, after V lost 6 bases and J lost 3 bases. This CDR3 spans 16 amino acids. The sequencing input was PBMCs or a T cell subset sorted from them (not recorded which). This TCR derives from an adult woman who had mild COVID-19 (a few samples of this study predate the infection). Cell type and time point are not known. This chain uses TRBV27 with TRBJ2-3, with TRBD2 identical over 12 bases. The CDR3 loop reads CASRVLAGGQTDTQYF. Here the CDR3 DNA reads TGTGCCAGCAGAGTGCTAGCGGGAGGGCAGACAGATACGCAGTATTTT.